Listed here is a single TCR beta chain. This sample stems from a study of blood T cell repertoires in COVID-19. The assay was immunoSEQ multiplex PCR, and TCRdb's table has in-frame clones only and misses some. The sample comprises 200,000 to 250,000 clones, about 88% of which are singletons, and roughly 10% rests with the top ten. Trimming cost V 1 base and J 6 bases, with 23 bases left between them. CDR1 SGHDT and CDR2 YYEEEE come from the germline V gene. The CDR3 length is 17 residues. This TCR derives from a woman between 50 and 59 years old with COVID-19, enrolled during active disease. This rearrangement joins TRBV5-6 to TRBJ2-7; possibly TRBD1 for D (6 bases). Sequencing was performed on peripheral blood. CDR3 loop: CASSLSIRRRGRTEQYV. The CDR3 nucleotides are TGTGCCAGCAGCTTGAGTATTCGTCGCAGGGGCAGGACCGAGCAGTACGTC.